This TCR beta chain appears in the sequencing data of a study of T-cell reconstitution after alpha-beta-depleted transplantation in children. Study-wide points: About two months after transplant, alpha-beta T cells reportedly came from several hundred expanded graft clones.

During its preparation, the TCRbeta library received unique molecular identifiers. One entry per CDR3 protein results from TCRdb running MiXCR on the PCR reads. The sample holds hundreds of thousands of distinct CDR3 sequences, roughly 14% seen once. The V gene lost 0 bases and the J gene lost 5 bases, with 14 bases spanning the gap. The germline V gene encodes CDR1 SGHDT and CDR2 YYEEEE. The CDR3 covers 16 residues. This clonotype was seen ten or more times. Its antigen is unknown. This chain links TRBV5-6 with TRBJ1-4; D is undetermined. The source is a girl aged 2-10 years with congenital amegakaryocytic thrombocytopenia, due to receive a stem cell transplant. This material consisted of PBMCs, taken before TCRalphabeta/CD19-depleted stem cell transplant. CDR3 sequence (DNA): TGTGCCAGCAGCTTGGCCAGCGGGGTCGCGAATGAAAAACTGTTTTTT. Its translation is CASSLASGVANEKLFF.